This T cell receptor (beta chain) was obtained from a study of Ad26.COV2.S vaccination and SARS-CoV-2 variants. Treatment meaning: around 19 received Ad26.COV2.S at low or high dose, single or two shots; about 5 received placebo; per-sample allocation not given. Following the first vaccine or placebo injection, samples were taken on day 63. Generated by immunoSEQ multiplex PCR, the TCRdb table keeps only in-frame clones and is missing some. The sample holds around 450,000 clones; 85% to 90% are singletons and the top ten take around 2.5%. The CDR3 runs 14 residues. Germline loops: CDR1 SGDLS, CDR2 YYNGEE. Trimming stripped 1 base from V and 2 bases from J, with 8 bases between.

The receptor comes from a person between 18 and 65 years old who received the Ad26.COV2.S COVID-19 vaccine or a placebo. The chain carries TRBV9 and TRBJ2-3; D is uncertain. This sample comprised peripheral blood, obtained in a trial of Ad26.COV2.S vaccine versus placebo. The CDR3 protein is CASSVFEHTDTQYF. DNA of the CDR3: TGTGCCAGCAGCGTATTCGAACACACAGATACGCAGTATTTT.